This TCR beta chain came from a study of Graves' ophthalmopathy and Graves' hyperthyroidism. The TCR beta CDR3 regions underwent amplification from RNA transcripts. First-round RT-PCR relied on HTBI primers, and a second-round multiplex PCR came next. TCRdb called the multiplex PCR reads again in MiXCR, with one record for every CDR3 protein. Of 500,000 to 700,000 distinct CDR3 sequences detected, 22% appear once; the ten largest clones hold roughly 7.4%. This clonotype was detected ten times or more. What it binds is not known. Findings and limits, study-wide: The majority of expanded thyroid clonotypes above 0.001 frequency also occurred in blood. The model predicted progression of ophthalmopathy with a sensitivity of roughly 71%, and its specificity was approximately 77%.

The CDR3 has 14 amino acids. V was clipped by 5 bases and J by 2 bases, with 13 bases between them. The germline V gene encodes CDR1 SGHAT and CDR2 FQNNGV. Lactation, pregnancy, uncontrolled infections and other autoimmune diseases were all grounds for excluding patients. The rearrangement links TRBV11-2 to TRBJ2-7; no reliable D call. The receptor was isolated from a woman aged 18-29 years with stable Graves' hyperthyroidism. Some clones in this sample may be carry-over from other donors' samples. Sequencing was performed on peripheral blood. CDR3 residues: CASSLYRETYEQYF. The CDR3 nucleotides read TGTGCCAGCAGCCTCTACAGAGAAACCTACGAGCAGTACTTC.